The 18 T cell receptor beta chains presented below share a single source sample, sequenced in a study. Cells sorted as Tregs were CD4+, CD25+ and CD127-/low. TCRdb re-derived calls from the 5' RACE reads in MiXCR, one entry per CDR3 protein. The top ten clones hold around 2.1% of a sample with over 45,000 distinct CDR3 sequences, about 26% of them seen once. The sequenced sample consisted of tumor-infiltrating Tregs sorted from the breast tumor. The receptors stem from a female donor with breast cancer.

About this clonotype itself: The junction shows a germline mismatch at one end, possibly a read error. This chain links TRBV5-1 with TRBJ2-3; possibly TRBD1 for D (5 bases). Germline loops: CDR1 SGHRS, CDR2 YFSETQ. This CDR3 region has 15 residues. The CDR3 DNA is TGCGCCGGCAGACCCGAAGGGGCCAGCACAGATACGCAGTATTTT. Translating gives CAGRPEGASTDTQYF. Complete variable domain (other parts from reference TRBV5-1 and TRBJ2-3): KAGVTQTPRYLIKTRGQQVTLSCSPISGHRSVSWYQQTPGQGLQFLFEYFSETQRNKGNFPGRFSGRQFSNSRSEMNVSTLELGDSALYLCAGRPEGASTDTQYFGPGTRLTVL.

This clonotype is deemed medium-sized (0.01 to 0.1%). The chain couples TRBV20-1 to TRBJ1-1; 8 bases line up with TRBD1. The CDR3 is 14 residues long. Germline CDR1 DFQATT, CDR2 SNEGSKA (reference sequence). After removal of 0 bases from V and 5 bases from J, the junction contained 5 bases not matched to a gene. In nucleotides, the CDR3 is TGCAGTGCTAGAGACGGACAGGGAAGGACTGAAGCTTTCTTT. Its protein is CSARDGQGRTEAFF.

This clonotype came up a few times. The V call is TRBV20-1, the J call TRBJ1-1; a possible D gene is TRBD1 (5 bases). The V end was cut by 3 bases, the J end by 1 base, with 12 bases between. The CDR3 covers 14 residues. CDR1 and CDR2 (germline): DFQATT, SNEGSKA (reference sequence). The CDR3 DNA follows: TGCAGTGCTAGGCCAGGGTCGTGGAACACTGAAGCTTTCTTT. This encodes CSARPGSWNTEAFF.

The chain couples TRBV20-1 to TRBJ1-6; 9 bases agree with TRBD1. J gave up 9 bases and V 8 bases, and 14 bases lay outside the gene matches. The V gene's germline CDR1 is DFQATT and CDR2 SNEGSKA (reference sequence). The CDR3 has 15 residues. The CDR3 DNA is TGCAGTCCCATAGGCCCACAGGGGGCGCGTTCACCCCTCCACTTT. Residues: CSPIGPQGARSPLHF.

CDR3 sequence: CASSLTSDHEQYF. CDR3 nucleotide sequence: TGTGCCAGCAGCTTGACTAGCGACCACGAGCAGTACTTC. The V and J genes are TRBV5-4 and TRBJ2-7, with TRBD2 identical over 7 bases. Germline loops: CDR1 SGHNT, CDR2 YYREEE (reference sequence). There are 13 residues in the CDR3. V lost 1 base, J lost 5 bases, and 3 bases stayed unmatched. The full variable domain, with the rest looked up from reference TRBV5-4 and TRBJ2-7, is ETGVTQSPTHLIKTRGQQVTLRCSSQSGHNTVSWYQQALGQGPQFIFQYYREEENGRGNFPPRFSGLQFPNYSSELNVNALELDDSALYLCASSLTSDHEQYFGPGTRLTVT.

This clonotype was seen a few times. This chain uses TRBV10-3 with TRBJ2-1; TRBD2 matches 7 bases. The CDR3 totals 14 residues. V was clipped by 5 bases and J by 5 bases; unmatched bases: 6. CDR1 is ENHRY, CDR2 SYGVKD, per germline. CDR3 region: CAISPGGVNNEQFF. In DNA form, the CDR3 reads TGTGCCATCAGTCCGGGGGGAGTTAACAATGAGCAGTTCTTC.

V is TRBV20-1 and J is TRBJ2-3; TRBD2 matches at 15 bases. Unmatched junction bases numbered 10, after V lost 1 base and J lost 2 bases. The CDR3 consists of 19 residues. The germline V gene encodes CDR1 DFQATT and CDR2 SNEGSKA (reference sequence). The CDR3 here is CSARASGLAGGSNTDTQYF. The CDR3 region has the DNA TGCAGTGCTAGAGCCTCGGGACTAGCGGGAGGATCCAACACAGATACGCAGTATTTT.

This clonotype has only a few counts. The chain employs TRBV9 and TRBJ2-1; 7 nucleotides match TRBD1. This CDR3 comprises 14 residues. The junction had 3 bases not matched to a gene; V was cut back by 4 bases and J by 2 bases. Germline V gives CDR1 SGDLS, CDR2 YYNGEE. CDR3 sequence reads: CASSLGGPYNEQFF. The DNA for the CDR3 is TGTGCCAGCAGCTTAGGGGGCCCCTACAATGAGCAGTTCTTC.

This clonotype came up once. A much bigger clone sits one base away, suggesting this may be a read error. This CDR3 fails to terminate in the conserved phenylalanine or tryptophan, so it likely reflects a read error. The CDR3 nucleotides read TGTGCCAGCAGCCACGATTTGACTAGCGGGAGCGGGGAGCAGTTCCTC. Translating it yields CASSHDLTSGSGEQFL. The chain links TRBV4-2 to TRBJ2-1; 12 bases agree with TRBD2. This CDR3 has 16 amino acids. Trimming removed 3 bases from V and 10 bases from J; junction bases left unmatched: 10. Per germline, CDR1 LGHNA and CDR2 YNFKEQ.

A remark on this clonotype: A junction end diverges from the germline sequence, so it may reflect a read error. The genes are TRBV5-1 and TRBJ1-1, with no clear D. CDR1 is SGHRS and CDR2 is YFSETQ in the germline V gene. This CDR3 contains 15 residues. The DNA of the CDR3 is TGCGCCAGCAGCTTGGGTGGTTCGTTGAACACTGAAACTTTCTTT. Protein sequence: CASSLGGSLNTETFF.

In this sample, this clonotype turned up a few times. The chain links TRBV12-3 or TRBV12-4 to TRBJ2-6; D not resolved. Trimming removed 1 base at V and 4 bases at J, with 8 bases between. CDR3 length: 15 residues. This chain's CDR3 is CASSLVSPGANVLTF. In nucleotides, the CDR3 is TGTGCCAGCAGTTTAGTTTCGCCGGGGGCCAACGTCCTGACTTTC.

This clonotype was found many times. For the CDR3, the DNA is TGTGCCAGCAGCCCCTCGCACGGACAGGGCTCCACAGATACGCAGTATTTT. Protein: CASSPSHGQGSTDTQYF. This chain joins TRBV5-4 and TRBJ2-3; 8 bases are a match to TRBD1. The CDR3 covers 17 residues. Germline-derived CDR1 and CDR2 are SGHNT and YYREEE (reference sequence). V trimming: 4 bases; J trimming: 2 bases; junction bases outside the gene matches: 12.

This clonotype showed up just a few times. CDR3: CATSRVGILETQYF. The CDR3 DNA follows: TGTGCCACCAGCAGAGTAGGGATTTTGGAGACCCAGTACTTC. V is TRBV15 and J is TRBJ2-5; no reliable D call. The V gene lost 1 base and the J gene lost 5 bases, with 11 bases spanning the gap. CDR1 and CDR2 from the germline V gene are LNHNV and YYDKDF (reference sequence). CDR3 length: 14 amino acids.

Details on this clonotype: A much bigger clone sits one base away, suggesting this may be a read error. The J gene is TRBJ2-5, the V gene TRBV29-1, with D possibly being TRBD1 (5 bases). Looked up from germline, CDR1 is SQVTM and CDR2 is ANQGSEA. The CDR3 extends over 12 amino acids. The DNA for the CDR3 is TGCAGCGTTGGACAGCGACAAGAGGCCCAGTACTTC. Translated: CSVGQRQEAQYF.

A remark on this clonotype: A read error may explain this, as a much larger clone is one base away. A read error is likely, as this CDR3 ends without the conserved phenylalanine or tryptophan. V is TRBV9 and J is TRBJ2-3; 8 nucleotides match TRBD2. Per the germline V gene, CDR1 is SGDLS and CDR2 is YYNGEE. CDR3 length: 15 residues. After removal of 2 bases from V and 4 bases from J, the junction contained 6 bases not matched to a gene. CDR3 in amino acids: CASSVRGDLADTQYS. CDR3 nucleotide sequence: TGTGCCAGCAGCGTGCGGGGGGACCTGGCAGATACGCAGTATTCT.

To note about this clonotype: A much larger clone lies one base from this, so it may be a read error. The V and J genes are TRBV7-2 and TRBJ2-4, with 14 bases lining up with TRBD2. Germline V gives CDR1 SGHTA, CDR2 FQGNSA. CDR3 length: 18 amino acids. The CDR3 reads CASSPTSGGARGKNIKYF. The DNA of the CDR3 is TGTGCCAGCAGCCCGACTAGCGGGGGGGCCCGAGGGAAAAACATTAAGTACTTC.

The sample holds many counts of this clonotype. This chain uses TRBV6-5 with TRBJ2-5; TRBD1 matches at 9 bases. This CDR3 region has 14 residues. Trimming cost V 6 bases and J 4 bases; bases outside gene matches: 6. CDR1 MNHEY and CDR2 SVGAGI come from the germline V gene. The CDR3 sequence: CASRSTGGGETQYF. The CDR3 nucleotides are TGTGCCAGCAGATCGACAGGGGGTGGAGAGACCCAGTACTTC.

This clonotype was seen a handful of times. The gene calls are TRBV6-5 and TRBJ1-4, with D possibly TRBD1 on 6 matching bases. Germline CDR1 and CDR2: MNHEY and SVGAGI. V was clipped by 6 bases and J by 8 bases, with 16 bases between them. The length of the CDR3 is 14 residues. The CDR3: CASSFQGINEKLFF. The CDR3 nucleotides are TGTGCCAGCAGCTTCCAGGGGATAAACGAAAAACTGTTTTTT.